The source of this T cell receptor beta chain is a study of cytomegalovirus exposure and HLA in healthy donors. Overall study: Findings of an earlier analysis included about 120 million unique TCR beta sequences from roughly 200 million T cells.

V lost 5 bases to trimming and J lost 4 bases, with 6 bases between them. The CDR3 extends over 13 amino acids. The V gene's germline CDR1 is SGHTA and CDR2 FQGTGA. On this clone: Its matching antigen is unknown.

Overall study findings and caveats: A later analysis found most CMV-associated TCR beta chains apparently HLA-restricted. Presence/absence analysis assumed near-uniform sequencing depth across donors.

PCR employed 60 Vbeta and 13 Jbeta primers. The table came from immunoSEQ multiplex PCR; TCRdb's copy has only in-frame clones and leaves some out. Altogether about 160,000 clones are present, 80% to 90% being singletons, with the ten largest covering approximately 7%. The sample consisted of PBMCs. The source of this sequence is a woman aged 30 to 39 in good health and CMV-seropositive. The chain couples TRBV7-3 to TRBJ1-6, with D perhaps matching TRBD1 (5 bases). The CDR3 DNA sequence: TGTGCCAGCAGCCGACAGTATAATTCACCCCTCCACTTT. Translating it yields CASSRQYNSPLHF.